The clone carrying this T cell receptor beta chain has at least ten counts. As yet, its antigen is unknown. The CDR3 is made up of 15 amino acids. Trimming cost V 5 bases and J 1 base, with 15 bases left between them. The germline V gene encodes CDR1 DFQATT and CDR2 SNEGSKA (reference sequence). The data were obtained in a study of Graves' ophthalmopathy and Graves' hyperthyroidism. On the study more broadly: Researchers classed hyperthyroidism as stable given no ophthalmopathy within 18 months of follow-up.

Broader study findings: Between ophthalmopathy and stable hyperthyroidism, a 13-signature model drew a separation with roughly 88% sensitivity and about 80% specificity. Detected in blood as well were most expanded thyroid clonotypes with frequency above 0.001.

Using RNA transcripts, the TCR beta CDR3 regions were amplified. In the first round, RT-PCR was carried out with HTBI primers, and a multiplex PCR formed the second round. TCRdb processed the multiplex PCR reads anew with MiXCR; each CDR3 protein has one entry. The table includes around 1.1 million distinct CDR3 sequences, approximately 35% detected once. The source is an adult man with Graves' hyperthyroidism. The rearrangement joins TRBV20-1 to TRBJ1-5; perhaps TRBD1 as D (6 bases). Sequenced material: peripheral blood or thyroid tissue (not recorded which). CDR3 nucleotides: TGCAGTGCTCCCATAGGGGGGCGAAGCAATCAGCCCCAGCATTTT. Translated: CSAPIGGRSNQPQHF.